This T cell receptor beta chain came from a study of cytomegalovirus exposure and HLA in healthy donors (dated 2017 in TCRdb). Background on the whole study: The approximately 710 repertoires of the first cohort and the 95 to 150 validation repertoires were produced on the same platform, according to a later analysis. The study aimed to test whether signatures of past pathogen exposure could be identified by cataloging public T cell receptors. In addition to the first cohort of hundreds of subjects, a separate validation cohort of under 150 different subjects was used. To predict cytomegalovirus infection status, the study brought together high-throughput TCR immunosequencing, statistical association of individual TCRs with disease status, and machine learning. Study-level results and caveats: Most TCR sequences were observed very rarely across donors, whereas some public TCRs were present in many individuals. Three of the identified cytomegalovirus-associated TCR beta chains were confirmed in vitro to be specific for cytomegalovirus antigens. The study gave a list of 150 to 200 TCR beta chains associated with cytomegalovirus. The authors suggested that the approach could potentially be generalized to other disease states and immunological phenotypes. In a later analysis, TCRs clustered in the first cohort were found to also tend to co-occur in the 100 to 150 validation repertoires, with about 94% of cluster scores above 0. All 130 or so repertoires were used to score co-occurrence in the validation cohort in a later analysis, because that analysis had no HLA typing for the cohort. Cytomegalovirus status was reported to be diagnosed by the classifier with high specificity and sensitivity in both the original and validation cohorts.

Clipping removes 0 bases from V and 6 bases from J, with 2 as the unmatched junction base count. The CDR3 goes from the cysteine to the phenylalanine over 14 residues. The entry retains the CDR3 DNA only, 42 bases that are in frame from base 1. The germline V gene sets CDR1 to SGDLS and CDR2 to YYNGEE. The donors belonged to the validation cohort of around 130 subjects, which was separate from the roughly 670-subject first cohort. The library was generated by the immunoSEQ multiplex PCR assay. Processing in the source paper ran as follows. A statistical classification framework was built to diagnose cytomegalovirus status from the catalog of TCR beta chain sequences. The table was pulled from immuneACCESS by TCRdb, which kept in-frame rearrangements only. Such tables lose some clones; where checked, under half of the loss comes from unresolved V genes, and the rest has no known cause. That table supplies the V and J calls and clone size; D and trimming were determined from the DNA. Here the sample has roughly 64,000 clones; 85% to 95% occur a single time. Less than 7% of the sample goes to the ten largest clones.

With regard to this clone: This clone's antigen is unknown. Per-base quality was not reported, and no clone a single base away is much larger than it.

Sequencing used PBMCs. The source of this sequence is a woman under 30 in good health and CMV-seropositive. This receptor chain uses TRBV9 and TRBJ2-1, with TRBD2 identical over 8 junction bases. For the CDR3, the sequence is CASSVDGGANEQFF. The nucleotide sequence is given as TGTGCCAGCAGCGTAGACGGGGGGGCCAATGAGCAGTTCTTC.